One TCR beta chain is described in this entry. Its antigen is unknown. Base qualities are not provided; no much larger clone lies one nucleotide away. The data were taken from a study of beta chain features in type 1 diabetes (dated by TCRdb to 2016 to 2019). Concerning the study at large: Mean age, gender distribution, total cell number and subset yield did not differ between patients and healthy donors. A total of roughly 110 million sorted cells were examined across all samples, and the number of cells per subset was strongly correlated with RNA yield. In the study, TCRB repertoires of sorted circulating CD4+ T cell subsets from recently diagnosed type 1 diabetes patients were compared with those of matched healthy donors. Regulatory and stem cell-like memory subsets were isolated from only 8 patients and about eight healthy donors, whereas naive and central memory subsets came from all 30 or so donors.

Taken from the germline V gene, the CDR1 and CDR2 loops are MNHNS and SASEGT. The CDR3 contains 14 residues, cysteine and phenylalanine counted. The entry retains the CDR3 DNA only, 42 bases that are in frame from base 1. The V end loses 6 bases and the J end loses 0 bases, and a stretch of 12 bases separates them. From each donor, a single peripheral blood sample of about 116 mL on average was drawn into heparinised tubes. A BD FACSAria II was used to sort naive, central memory, regulatory and stem cell-like memory CD4+ T cells with a panel that included CD45RO, CCR7, CD25, CD127, CD95 and CD27. All sorted populations exceeded 98% purity. Right away, PBMCs were isolated by Lymphoprep density gradient centrifugation and were stained directly, with no culture step. To minimize batch effects, samples were stained and sorted in pairs, one healthy donor with one patient per experiment. The paper's findings and limits, for the study overall: Because cDNA rather than genomic DNA was sequenced, highly expressing activated cells could have been over-represented, although no difference in activation and CD3 levels was found between groups. Naive, central memory and regulatory TCRB repertoires appeared to be more alike among patients than among healthy donors. Because the HLA sub-analyses included only small numbers of individuals, any influence of HLA type on TCRB rearrangement was left unresolved. Fewer insertions and more nucleotide deletions at VDJ recombination sites were observed in patients with type 1 diabetes, implying thymic rearrangement abnormalities. Shorter templates might have been favored by PCR, but patient and control samples were amplified and corrected together, so both groups would have been affected equally by any skew. A moderate but significant shortening of TCRB CDR3 length was observed in type 1 diabetes patients in all four CD4+ subsets.

The entire amount of isolated RNA was reverse transcribed using the High Capacity cDNA Reverse Transcription Kit, so the sequenced TCRB transcripts were expressed ones. Deep immunoSEQ sequencing was performed on naive, central memory and regulatory T cell samples, with an average of roughly 3.5 million total reads per sample. Sorted cells were lysed in RLT buffer, and RNA was extracted using DNase-treated RNeasy Micro or Mini kits according to cell number. To prevent cross-contamination, every cell subset was processed on its own, while patient and healthy donor samples were processed together. The immunoSEQ multiplex PCR was used to amplify TCRB sequences from cDNA, yielding 87-bp fragments that span the CDR3 region. Sequencing of the amplicons was performed on the Illumina HiSeq platform. On the authors' methods: Synthetic template baselines were used to correct PCR bias computationally, reads within Hamming distance 2 were collapsed together, and singletons that could not be merged were discarded. Reads were aligned against IMGT to assign V, D and J genes, CDR3 length and insertions or deletions at six rearrangement sites. Within each subset, clonotype counts were normalized to the number of sorted cells before true diversity and Gini coefficients were calculated with the tcR R package. The overlap coefficient, calculated on TCRB nucleotide sequences, was used to measure repertoire sharing. TCRdb provides this immuneACCESS table in a form limited to in-frame rearrangements. Some clones are lacking; in checked studies, under half of them reflect an unresolved V gene, and why the rest are absent is not known. V and J calls and clone size are those listed in that table; D and trimming were worked out from the DNA. The sample has just under 150,000 clones on record, 10% to 15% of them singletons. Of the sample, 1% to 1.5% falls within the top ten clones.

The sequence joins TRBV6-1 to TRBJ2-7; the D segment could be TRBD1, given 5 matching bases. This sequence originates from a man aged 18-30 years with type 1 diabetes. The sample was central memory CD4+ T cells from blood. The CDR3 protein: CASRLDKVSYEQYF. The DNA sequence reads TGTGCCAGCAGGTTGGACAAGGTCTCCTACGAGCAGTACTTC.